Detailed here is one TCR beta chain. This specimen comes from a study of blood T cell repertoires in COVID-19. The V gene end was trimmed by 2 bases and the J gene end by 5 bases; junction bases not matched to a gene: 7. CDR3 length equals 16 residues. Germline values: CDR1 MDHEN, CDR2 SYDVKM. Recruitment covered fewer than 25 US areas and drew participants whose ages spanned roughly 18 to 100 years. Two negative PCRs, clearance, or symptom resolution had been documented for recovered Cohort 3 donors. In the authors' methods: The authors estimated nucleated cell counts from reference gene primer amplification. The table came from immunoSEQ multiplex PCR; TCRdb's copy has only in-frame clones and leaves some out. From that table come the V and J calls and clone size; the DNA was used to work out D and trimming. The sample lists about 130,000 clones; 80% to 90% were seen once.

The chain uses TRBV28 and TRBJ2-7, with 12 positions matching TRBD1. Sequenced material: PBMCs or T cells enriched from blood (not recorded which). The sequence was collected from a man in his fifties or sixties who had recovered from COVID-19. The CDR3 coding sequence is TGTGCCAGCAGTTTAGCCGGGACAGGGGGCATTCACGAGCAGTACTTC. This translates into CASSLAGTGGIHEQYF.